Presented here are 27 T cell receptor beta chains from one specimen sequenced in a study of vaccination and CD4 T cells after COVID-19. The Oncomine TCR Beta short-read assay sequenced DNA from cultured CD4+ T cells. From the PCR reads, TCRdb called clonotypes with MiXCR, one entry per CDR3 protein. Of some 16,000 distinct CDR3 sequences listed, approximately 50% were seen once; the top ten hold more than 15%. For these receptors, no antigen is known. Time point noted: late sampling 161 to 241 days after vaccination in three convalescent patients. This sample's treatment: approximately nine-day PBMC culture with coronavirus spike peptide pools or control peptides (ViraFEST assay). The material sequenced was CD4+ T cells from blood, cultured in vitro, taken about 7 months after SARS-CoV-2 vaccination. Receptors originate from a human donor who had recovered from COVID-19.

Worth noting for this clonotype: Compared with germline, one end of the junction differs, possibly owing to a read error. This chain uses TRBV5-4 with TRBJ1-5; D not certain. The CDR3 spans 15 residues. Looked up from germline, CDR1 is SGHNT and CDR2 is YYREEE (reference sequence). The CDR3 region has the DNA TGTGCCACCAGCCCCGAGGCAGGTTTAAATCAGCCCCAGCATTTT. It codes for CATSPEAGLNQPQHF. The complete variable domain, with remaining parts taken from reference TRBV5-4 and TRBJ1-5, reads ETGVTQSPTHLIKTRGQQVTLRCSSQSGHNTVSWYQQALGQGPQFIFQYYREEENGRGNFPPRFSGLQFPNYSSELNVNALELDDSALYLCATSPEAGLNQPQHFGDGTRLSIL.

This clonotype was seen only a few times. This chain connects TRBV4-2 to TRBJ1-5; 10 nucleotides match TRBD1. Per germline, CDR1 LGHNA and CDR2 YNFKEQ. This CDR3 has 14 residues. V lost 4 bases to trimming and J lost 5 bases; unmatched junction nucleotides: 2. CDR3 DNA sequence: TGTGCCAGCAGCCCCGACAGGGGGCATCAGCCCCAGCATTTT. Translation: CASSPDRGHQPQHF.

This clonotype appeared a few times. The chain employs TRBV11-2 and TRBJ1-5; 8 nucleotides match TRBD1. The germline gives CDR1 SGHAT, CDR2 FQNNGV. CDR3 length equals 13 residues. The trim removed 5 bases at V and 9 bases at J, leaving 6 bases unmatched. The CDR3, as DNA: TGTGCCAGCAGCGCGGACAGGGAACTGCCCCAGCATTTT. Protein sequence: CASSADRELPQHF.

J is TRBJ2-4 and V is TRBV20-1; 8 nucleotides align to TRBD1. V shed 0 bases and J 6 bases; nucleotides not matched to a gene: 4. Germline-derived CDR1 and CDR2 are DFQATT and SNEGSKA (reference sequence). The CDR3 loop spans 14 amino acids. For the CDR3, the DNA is TGCAGTGCTAGAGATAGGACAGGGCCAAACATTCAGTACTTC. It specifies CSARDRTGPNIQYF.

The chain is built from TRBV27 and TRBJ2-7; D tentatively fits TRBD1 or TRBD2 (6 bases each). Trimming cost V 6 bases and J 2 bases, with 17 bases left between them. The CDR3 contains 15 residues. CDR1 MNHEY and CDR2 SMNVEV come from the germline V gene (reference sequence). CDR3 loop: CASSLTGRMPYEQYF. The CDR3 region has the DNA TGTGCCAGCAGCTTAACAGGGAGGATGCCCTACGAGCAGTACTTC.

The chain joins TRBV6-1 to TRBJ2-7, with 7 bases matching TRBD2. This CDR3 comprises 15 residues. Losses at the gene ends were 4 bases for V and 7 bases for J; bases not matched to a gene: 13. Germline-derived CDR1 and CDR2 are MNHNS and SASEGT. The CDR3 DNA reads TGTGCCAGCAGTGGGTTGGGGATGGCCGGGGGGGAGCAGTACTTC. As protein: CASSGLGMAGGEQYF.

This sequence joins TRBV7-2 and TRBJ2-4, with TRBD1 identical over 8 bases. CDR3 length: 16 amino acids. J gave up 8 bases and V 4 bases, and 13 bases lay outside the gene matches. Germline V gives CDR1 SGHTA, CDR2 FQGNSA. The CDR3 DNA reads TGTGCCAGCAGCTCCCAGGGGGCCGAGGGACGTTACATTCAGTACTTC. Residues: CASSSQGAEGRYIQYF. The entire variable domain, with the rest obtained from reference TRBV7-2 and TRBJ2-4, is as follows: GAGVSQSPSNKVTEKGKDVELRCDPISGHTALYWYRQSLGQGLEFLIYFQGNSAPDKSGLPSDRFSAERTGGSVSTLTIQRTQQEDSAVYLCASSSQGAEGRYIQYFGAGTRLSVL.

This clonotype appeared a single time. CDR3 amino acids: CASRENTGELFF. In DNA form, the CDR3 reads TGTGCCAGCAGGGAAAACACCGGGGAGCTGTTTTTT. The chain links TRBV28 to TRBJ2-2, with D unclear. This CDR3 has 12 residues. The V gene lost 6 bases and the J gene lost 2 bases, with 4 bases spanning the gap. Germline V CDR1 and CDR2: MDHEN, SYDVKM.

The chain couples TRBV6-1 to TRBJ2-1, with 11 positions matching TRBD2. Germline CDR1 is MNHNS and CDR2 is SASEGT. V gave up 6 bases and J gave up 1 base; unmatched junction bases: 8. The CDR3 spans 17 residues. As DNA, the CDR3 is TGTGCCAGCAGCCGCTTTAGCGGGGGGGCATCCTACAATGAGCAGTTCTTC. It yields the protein CASSRFSGGASYNEQFF.

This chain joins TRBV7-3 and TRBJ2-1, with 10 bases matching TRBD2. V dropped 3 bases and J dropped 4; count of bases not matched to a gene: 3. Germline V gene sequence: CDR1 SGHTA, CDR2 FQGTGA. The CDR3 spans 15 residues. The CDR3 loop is CASSFSGREYNEQFF. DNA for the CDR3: TGTGCCAGCAGCTTCAGCGGGAGGGAGTACAATGAGCAGTTCTTC.

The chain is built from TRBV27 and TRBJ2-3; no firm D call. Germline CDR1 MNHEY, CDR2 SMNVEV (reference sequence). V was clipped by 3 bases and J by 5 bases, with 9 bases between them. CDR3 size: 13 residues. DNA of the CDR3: TGTGCCAGCAGTTTCACGATCCTAGATACGCAGTATTTT. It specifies CASSFTILDTQYF.

In nucleotides, the CDR3 is TGTGCCAGCAGCTTAGCGTCACGGTCTCATGAGCAGTTCTTC. This translates into CASSLASRSHEQFF. The chain is built from TRBV7-8 and TRBJ2-1, with D hard to call. Trimming removed 0 bases from V and 8 bases from J, with 11 bases in between. This CDR3 has 14 amino acids. The V gene's germline CDR1 is SGHVS and CDR2 FQNEAQ.

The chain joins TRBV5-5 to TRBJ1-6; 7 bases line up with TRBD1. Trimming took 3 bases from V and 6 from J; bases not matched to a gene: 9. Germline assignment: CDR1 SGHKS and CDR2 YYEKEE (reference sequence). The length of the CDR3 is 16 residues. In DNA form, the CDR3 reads TGTGCCAGCAGCTCCCGGGACAGCAGAGTTAATTCACCCCTCCACTTT. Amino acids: CASSSRDSRVNSPLHF.

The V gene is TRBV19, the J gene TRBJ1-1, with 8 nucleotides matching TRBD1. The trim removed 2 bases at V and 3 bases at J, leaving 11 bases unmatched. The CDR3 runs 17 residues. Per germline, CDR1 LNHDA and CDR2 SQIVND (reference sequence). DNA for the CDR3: TGTGCCAGTAGTATAAGCGCAGGGGGCGGTGGGGACACTGAAGCTTTCTTT. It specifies CASSISAGGGGDTEAFF.

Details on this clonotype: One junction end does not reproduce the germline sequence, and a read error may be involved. CDR3 in amino acids: CASSPWDRGRRSSFYGQYF. In DNA form, the CDR3 reads TGTGCCAGCAGTCCATGGGACAGGGGTCGGCGATCTTCTTTTTACGGGCAGTACTTC. V gene TRBV27 combines with J gene TRBJ2-7, with TRBD1 identical over 10 bases. This CDR3 has 19 residues. Germline CDR1 and CDR2: MNHEY and SMNVEV (reference sequence).

The CDR3 DNA is TGCAGTGCTAGAGATCTCGGAGAACTGAGGGAGACCCAGTACTTC. This gives the protein CSARDLGELRETQYF. The V call is TRBV20-1, the J call TRBJ2-5; D uncertain. CDR1 is DFQATT, CDR2 SNEGSKA, per germline (reference sequence). There are 15 residues in the CDR3. V lost 0 bases, J lost 5 bases, and 16 bases lay in between.

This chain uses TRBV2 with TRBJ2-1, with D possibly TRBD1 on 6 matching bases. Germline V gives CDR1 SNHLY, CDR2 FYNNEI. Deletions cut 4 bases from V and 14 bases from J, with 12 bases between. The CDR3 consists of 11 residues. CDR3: CASSGTGMEFF. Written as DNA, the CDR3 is TGTGCCAGCAGTGGTACAGGGATGGAGTTCTTC.

CDR3 nucleotide sequence: TGTGCCAGCAGCTTGTGGCTAGCGGGTTCAGAGACCCAGTACTTC. The encoded protein is CASSLWLAGSETQYF. V is TRBV5-4 and J is TRBJ2-5, with TRBD2 identical over 8 bases. Germline assignment: CDR1 SGHNT and CDR2 YYREEE (reference sequence). The length of the CDR3 is 15 residues. V lost 1 base and J lost 4; bases outside the gene matches: 6.

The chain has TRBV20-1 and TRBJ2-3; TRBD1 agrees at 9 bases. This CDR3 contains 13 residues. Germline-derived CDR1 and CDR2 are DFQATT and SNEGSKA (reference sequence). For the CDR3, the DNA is TGCAGGGCGGGACAGGGCCGCACAGATACGCAGTATTTT. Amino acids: CRAGQGRTDTQYF.

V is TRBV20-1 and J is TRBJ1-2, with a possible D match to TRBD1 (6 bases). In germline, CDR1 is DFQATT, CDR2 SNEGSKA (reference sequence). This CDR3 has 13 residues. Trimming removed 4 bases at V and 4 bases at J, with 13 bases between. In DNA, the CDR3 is TGCAGTGCTATGCACAGGGCTTTCTATGGCTACACCTTC. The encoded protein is CSAMHRAFYGYTF.

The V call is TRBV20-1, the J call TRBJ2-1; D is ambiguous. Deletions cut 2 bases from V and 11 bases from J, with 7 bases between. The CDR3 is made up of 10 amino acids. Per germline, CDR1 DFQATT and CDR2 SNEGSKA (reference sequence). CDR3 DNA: TGCAGTGCTAGATCTAACCAGCAGTTCTTC. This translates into CSARSNQQFF.

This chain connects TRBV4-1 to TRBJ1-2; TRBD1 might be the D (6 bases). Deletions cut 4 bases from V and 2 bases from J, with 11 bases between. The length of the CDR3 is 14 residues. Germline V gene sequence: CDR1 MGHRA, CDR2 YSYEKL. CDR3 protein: CASSLRGQNYGYTF. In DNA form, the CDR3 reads TGCGCCAGCAGCCTTCGAGGACAGAACTATGGCTACACCTTC.

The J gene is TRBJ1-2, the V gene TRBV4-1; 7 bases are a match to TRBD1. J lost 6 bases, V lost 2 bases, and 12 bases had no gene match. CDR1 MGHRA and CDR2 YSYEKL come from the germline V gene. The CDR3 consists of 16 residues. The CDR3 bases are TGCGCCAGCAGCCAAACTCCACAGGGGTGGGAAGATGGCTACACCTTC. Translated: CASSQTPQGWEDGYTF.

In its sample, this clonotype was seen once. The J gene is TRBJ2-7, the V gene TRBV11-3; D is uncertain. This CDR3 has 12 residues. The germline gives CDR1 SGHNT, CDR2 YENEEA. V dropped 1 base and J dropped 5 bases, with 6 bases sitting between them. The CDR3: CASSLGSHEQYF. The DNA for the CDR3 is TGTGCCAGCAGCTTAGGAAGTCACGAGCAGTACTTC. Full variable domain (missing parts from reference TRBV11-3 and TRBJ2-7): EAGVVQSPRYKIIEKKQPVAFWCNPISGHNTLYWYLQNLGQGPELLIRYENEEAVDDSQLPKDRFSAERLKGVDSTLKIQPAELGDSAVYLCASSLGSHEQYFGPGTRLTVT.

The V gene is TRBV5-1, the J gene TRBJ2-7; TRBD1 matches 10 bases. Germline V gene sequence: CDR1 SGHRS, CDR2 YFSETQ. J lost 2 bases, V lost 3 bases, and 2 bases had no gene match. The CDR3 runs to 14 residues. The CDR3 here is CASSWGQGTYEQYF. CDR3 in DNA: TGCGCCAGCAGCTGGGGACAGGGGACCTACGAGCAGTACTTC.

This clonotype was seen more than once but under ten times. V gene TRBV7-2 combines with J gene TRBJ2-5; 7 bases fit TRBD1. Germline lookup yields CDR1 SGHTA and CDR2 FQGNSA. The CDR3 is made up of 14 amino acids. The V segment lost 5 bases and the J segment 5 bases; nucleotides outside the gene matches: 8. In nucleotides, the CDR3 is TGTGCCAGCAGCCCTTACAGGGGCAGGGAGACCCAGTACTTC. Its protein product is CASSPYRGRETQYF. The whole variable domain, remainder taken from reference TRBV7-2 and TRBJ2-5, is GAGVSQSPSNKVTEKGKDVELRCDPISGHTALYWYRQSLGQGLEFLIYFQGNSAPDKSGLPSDRFSAERTGGSVSTLTIQRTQQEDSAVYLCASSPYRGRETQYFGPGTRLLVL.

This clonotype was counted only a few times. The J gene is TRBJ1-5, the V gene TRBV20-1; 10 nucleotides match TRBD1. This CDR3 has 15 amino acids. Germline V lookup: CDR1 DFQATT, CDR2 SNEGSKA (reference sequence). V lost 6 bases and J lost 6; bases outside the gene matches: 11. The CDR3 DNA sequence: TGCAGTGCCCGGACAGGGGGAGGACTAGGTCAGCCCCAGCATTTT. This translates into CSARTGGGLGQPQHF.